The 12 T cell receptor beta chains reported below all come from one sample, sequenced in a study of cytomegalovirus exposure and HLA in healthy donors (dated by TCRdb to about 2017). Library preparation was by the immunoSEQ multiplex PCR assay. A mixture of 60 forward primers for TCR Vbeta segments and 13 reverse primers for TCR Jbeta segments was used in the multiplex PCR. As stored in TCRdb, this immuneACCESS dataset retains in-frame rearrangements with V and J assigned. A fraction of the clones does not appear; measured against another copy, unresolved V genes explain less than half of the discrepancy, and the remainder lacks a known reason. This sample holds roughly 170,000 clones; 80% to 85% were observed only once. The ten largest account for about 2.2% of the sample. Sample: PBMCs. All receptors derive from a woman aged 25 to 39 in good health and CMV-seronegative.

The V and J genes are TRBV2 and TRBJ2-4, with 8 bases matching TRBD2. The CDR3 loop spans 15 amino acids. CDR1 and CDR2 (germline): SNHLY, FYNNEI. After removal of 0 bases from V and 6 bases from J, the junction contained 4 bases not matched to a gene. CDR3 DNA: TGTGCCAGCAGTGAAGCAAGGAGCGGGGGAAACATTCAGTACTTC. Residues: CASSEARSGGNIQYF.

The chain combines TRBV4-1 with TRBJ2-2; 7 bases are shared with TRBD1. The germline CDR1 and CDR2 sequences are MGHRA and YSYEKL. This CDR3 is 15 amino acids long. J was trimmed by 0 bases and V by 6 bases; bases with no gene match: 4. In DNA, the CDR3 is TGCGCCAGCAGACCGACAGGGTCGAACACCGGGGAGCTGTTTTTT. As protein: CASRPTGSNTGELFF.

The chain joins TRBV14 to TRBJ2-7, with a tentative D call TRBD2 (6 bases). The CDR3 runs 11 residues. The germline V and J ends were trimmed by 2 bases and 8 bases, with 7 bases remaining between them. From germline, CDR1 is SGHDN and CDR2 FVKESK. CDR3 region: CASSQRGKQYF. The CDR3 DNA is TGTGCCAGCAGCCAACGGGGGAAGCAGTACTTC.

This chain joins TRBV4-3 and TRBJ2-3; 10 bases match TRBD1. Germline V gene lookup returns CDR1 LGHNA and CDR2 YSLEER. With V trimmed by 5 bases and J by 4 bases, 9 bases remained unmatched. The CDR3 has 16 amino acids. CDR3 loop: CASSDYRDRGPDTQYF. The CDR3 DNA sequence: TGCGCCAGCAGCGATTACCGGGACAGGGGACCAGATACGCAGTATTTT.

The gene calls are TRBV7-2 and TRBJ1-5, with D possibly being TRBD1 (5 bases). Germline CDR1 is SGHTA and CDR2 is FQGNSA. The CDR3 loop spans 15 amino acids. The V end lost 1 base, the J end lost 0 bases, and 7 bases lay between the germline ends. The CDR3 spells CASSLDRNSNQPQHF. CDR3 nucleotides: TGTGCCAGCAGCTTAGACAGGAATAGCAATCAGCCCCAGCATTTT. The entire variable domain, with the rest obtained from reference TRBV7-2 and TRBJ1-5, is as follows: GAGVSQSPSNKVTEKGKDVELRCDPISGHTALYWYRQSLGQGLEFLIYFQGNSAPDKSGLPSDRFSAERTGGSVSTLTIQRTQQEDSAVYLCASSLDRNSNQPQHFGDGTRLSIL.

V is TRBV28 and J is TRBJ2-1; TRBD2 matches 8 bases. The CDR3 has 14 amino acids. V was clipped by 3 bases and J by 6 bases; unmatched bases: 4. In germline, CDR1 is MDHEN, CDR2 SYDVKM. The CDR3 bases are TGTGCCAGCAGTTTCTCAGCGGGAGTCAATGAGCAGTTCTTC. Amino acids: CASSFSAGVNEQFF.

V usage is TRBV6-5 and J usage is TRBJ2-7, with D perhaps TRBD1 (6 bases). The CDR3 covers 13 residues. V was cut by 0 bases and J by 7 bases, with 10 bases left in between. Germline assignment: CDR1 MNHEY and CDR2 SVGAGI. The chain's CDR3 is CASSYSSDREQYF. The CDR3 nucleotides read TGTGCCAGCAGTTACTCTTCTGACAGGGAGCAGTACTTC.

J is TRBJ2-5 and V is TRBV4-1; no definite D call. Germline values: CDR1 MGHRA, CDR2 YSYEKL. V lost 0 bases, J lost 3 bases, and 11 bases lay in between. This CDR3 spans 15 amino acids. The CDR3 DNA follows: TGCGCCAGCAGCCAAGATCGAACTACCGAAGAGACCCAGTACTTC. Encoded protein: CASSQDRTTEETQYF.

V gene TRBV5-1 combines with J gene TRBJ1-4; 10 bases are shared with TRBD1. The CDR3 loop spans 15 amino acids. The V and J ends lost 4 bases and 8 bases, in that order; junction bases with no gene match: 8. The germline V gene has CDR1 SGHRS and CDR2 YFSETQ. The CDR3 nucleotides read TGCGCCAGCAGCCAAGGGACAGGGGTGTTGGAAAAACTGTTTTTT. Amino acid sequence: CASSQGTGVLEKLFF.

The chain couples TRBV28 to TRBJ2-1; 7 nucleotides agree with TRBD1. The J segment lost 4 bases and the V segment lost 4 bases, leaving 7 bases of the junction unmatched. Germline V gene lookup returns CDR1 MDHEN and CDR2 SYDVKM. The CDR3 contains 15 residues. The chain's CDR3 is CASSSGGQAYNEQFF. CDR3 nucleotide sequence: TGTGCCAGCAGTTCGGGTGGACAGGCTTACAATGAGCAGTTCTTC.

The V and J genes are TRBV27 and TRBJ1-4; no clear D gene. Germline V gene sequence: CDR1 MNHEY, CDR2 SMNVEV (reference sequence). V dropped 5 bases and J dropped 5 bases, with 15 bases sitting between them. The CDR3 contains 15 residues. This CDR3 reads CASSQSWALNEKLFF. The CDR3 DNA reads TGTGCCAGCAGTCAGAGTTGGGCTTTAAATGAAAAACTGTTTTTT. The full variable domain, in which reference TRBV27 and TRBJ1-4 provide the parts outside the CDR3, is EAQVTQNPRYLITVTGKKLTVTCSQNMNHEYMSWYRQDPGLGLRQIYYSMNVEVTDKGDVPEGYKVSRKEKRNFPLILESPSPNQTSLYFCASSQSWALNEKLFFGSGTQLSVL.

The gene calls are TRBV5-1 and TRBJ2-7, with 12 nucleotides matching TRBD2. CDR1 and CDR2 (germline): SGHRS, YFSETQ. V gave up 3 bases and J gave up 3 bases; unmatched junction bases: 4. This CDR3 has 15 amino acids. As DNA, the CDR3 is TGCGCCAGCAGCTCCCTGACTAGCGGGAGCTACGAGCAGTACTTC. Its translation is CASSSLTSGSYEQYF.